This T cell receptor (beta chain) was sequenced for a study of response to subunit inactivated influenza vaccine (dated by TCRdb to 2017 to 2018). Notes on the research overall: Deep quantitative T cell receptor repertoire profiling was used in the study to track responses to a trivalent subunit inactivated influenza vaccine.

Concerning this clonotype: No cognate antigen has been identified for it. Base qualities were left out, and no much larger clone turns up one base away.

The germline V gene (reference sequence) sets CDR1 to DFQATT and CDR2 to SNEGSKA. V is cut by 3 bases and J by 0 bases, and the space between the germline ends is 10 bases. The CDR3 runs 14 residues from the cysteine to the phenylalanine. The sequence is cut down to CDR3 DNA, 42 bases in frame from base 1. Library construction relied on RT-PCR. Sequenced using an Illumina HiSeq 2500. TCRdb cleaned the public reads at Q25 with fastp, built clones with MiXCR and kept in-frame beta chains. CDR3 protein duplicates are merged, each entry listing the most common genes and DNA. The sample table contains about 170,000 distinct CDR3 sequences; only one count was recorded for roughly 12% of them. The ten biggest clones cover over 25% of the sample. The paper as a whole reports these results and caveats: The authors proposed that each seasonal influenza vaccination may bring in only a limited number of new T cells.

This same sample was also part of a study on T cells expressing NK-cell markers. From the second report: TCR beta cDNA libraries were prepared using 5'RACE template switching, which introduced a universal primer site and unique molecular identifiers. About 8 donors provided sorted CD3+CD56+NKG2C+, CD3+CD56+NKG2C- and CD3+CD56-NKG2C+ T-cell subsets, whose TCR beta-chain repertoires were profiled. Seven of the eight sequenced donors were HCMV-seropositive and one was HCMV-seronegative. In several experiments an anti-gammadeltaTCR antibody was added to restrict sorting to alphabetaTCR-expressing T cells. In several donors, the dominant CD3+CD56+NKG2C+ clonotypes ranked among the top 10 CD8+ clonotypes, making up about 1.0-8% of CD8+ T cells. Those dominant clonotypes were again the most abundant among CD3+CD56-NKG2C+ cells in several donors, at roughly 28.3-60.1%. Whether the expanded NKG2C-expressing T cell clones were specific for HCMV antigens was left unclear. The study sequenced eight donors, all healthy volunteers chosen at random: three men and five women. A commercial ELISA kit detecting HCMV-specific IgG in serum was used to determine HCMV serostatus. Ficoll density gradient centrifugation was used to isolate peripheral blood mononuclear cells from blood. Magnetic immunoseparation with Miltenyi isolation kits was used to isolate CD4+ and CD8+ T cells from PBMC. Synthesis of cDNA was primed from the TCR beta constant segment and was followed by two consecutive PCR amplification steps. Sequencing of the libraries produced 2 x 150 bp reads on Illumina HiSeq 2000/2500, MiSeq or NextSeq. MIGEC handled demultiplexing of the reads and grouping by UMI, while MiTCR was used to assemble and quantify clonotypes. To exclude erroneous sequences, only TCR cDNA sequences supported by at least two reads were retained. Downstream repertoire analysis used the tcR package, and clonotypes were matched across fractions by CDR3 nucleotide sequence plus V segment. VDJmatch was used to annotate antigen specificity against VDJdb, with one amino acid substitution in CDR3 allowed.

The source is a man between 50 and 59 years old who received an inactivated influenza vaccine. Donor details come from another sample of the same person, matched by shared clones. Recombination linked TRBV20-1 to TRBJ2-3; the D match is possibly TRBD1 or TRBD2, with 5 bases aligned in each. The starting material was CD8+ T cells sorted from PBMCs, obtained 11 to 12 days after vaccination. The CDR3 region has the sequence CSASGARSTDTQYF. The nucleotide sequence reads TGCAGTGCTAGCGGGGCCAGAAGCACAGATACGCAGTATTTT.